A single T cell receptor (beta chain) is shown here with its context. Antigen: not known. The sample comes from a study of T cell responses to AZD1222 COVID-19 vaccine. Study as a whole: Pooled together were second doses at about 4 or about 12 weeks. Notes on the study in general: The donor cohort was predominantly white British with a female majority, and clonal diversity may have been underestimated.

Using immunoSEQ multiplex PCR, the repertoire was profiled, and TCRdb retains in-frame clones only, with some absent. The sample consists of 160,000 or so clones, about nine tenths of them appearing once. Trimming took off 3 bases at V and 0 bases at J, with 3 bases between the two ends. There are 14 residues in the CDR3. The germline V gene has CDR1 LNHDA and CDR2 SQIVND (reference sequence). The V gene is TRBV19, the J gene TRBJ2-6; D is unresolved. The sample in question was peripheral blood, obtained on day 0 of AZD1222 vaccination. This TCR was sampled from an adult in good health. The DNA of the CDR3 is TGTGCCAGTAGTATGGGCTCTGGGGCCAACGTCCTGACTTTC. Amino acids: CASSMGSGANVLTF. Combining the CDR3 with reference TRBV19 and TRBJ2-6 gives the whole variable domain DGGITQSPKYLFRKEGQNVTLSCEQNLNHDAMYWYRQDPGQGLRLIYYSQIVNDFQKGDIAEGYSVSREKKESFPLTVTSAQKNPTAFYLCASSMGSGANVLTFGAGSRLTVL.